These T cell receptor beta chains were read from a single sample in a study of blood T cell repertoires in COVID-19. Method: immunoSEQ multiplex PCR; TCRdb's copy keeps in-frame clones and lacks some. Of about 49,000 clones in the sample, around 82% were seen once. The sample consisted of peripheral blood. These receptors were obtained from a human donor in a cohort sampled during active COVID-19. Each CDR3 is given with its conserved first and last residue. The D gene is left open where the match is weak. Size is stated for part of the rows, as once, few or many counts, or as a class when the clone is expanded.

D	V	size	J	CDR3	DNA
-	TRBV6-6	-	TRBJ1-1	CASRPINRELFAKAFF	TGTGCCAGCAGGCCCATAAACAGGGAACTGTTTGCGAAAGCTTTCTTT
TRBD2	TRBV7-2	-	TRBJ2-4	CASSLSLAGAKNIQYF	TGTGCCAGCAGCTTAAGCCTAGCGGGTGCCAAAAACATTCAGTACTTC
-	TRBV6-5	-	TRBJ1-2	CASSPLEVWDYGYTF	TGTGCCAGCAGCCCCTTAGAGGTCTGGGACTATGGCTACACCTTC
TRBD1	TRBV5-1	-	TRBJ1-1	CASSLGQGGTEAFF	TGCGCCAGCAGCTTGGGACAGGGGGGGACTGAAGCTTTCTTT
-	TRBV5-6	-	TRBJ2-3	CASSLRLRSGDTQYF	TGTGCCAGCAGCTTGAGATTGCGTAGCGGTGATACGCAGTATTTT
TRBD2	TRBV18	once	TRBJ2-2	CASSPRGLAGEYGELFF	TGTGCCAGCTCACCCCGTGGACTAGCGGGGGAGTACGGGGAGCTGTTTTTT
TRBD2	TRBV6-4	-	TRBJ2-1	CASSDNGRLAGGPYNEQFF	TGTGCCAGCAGTGACAATGGGAGGCTAGCGGGAGGGCCTTACAATGAGCAGTTCTTC
-	TRBV6-4	-	TRBJ2-7	CASSDRQANYEQYF	TGTGCCAGCAGTGACCGGCAGGCAAACTACGAGCAGTACTTC
TRBD1	TRBV2	-	TRBJ1-1	CASSPGTGVTEAFF	TGTGCCAGCAGTCCCGGGACAGGGGTAACTGAAGCTTTCTTT
TRBD1	TRBV5-4	-	TRBJ2-6	CASSSPTGGGSGANVLTF	TGTGCCAGCAGCTCACCGACAGGGGGCGGATCTGGGGCCAACGTCCTGACTTTC
TRBD1	TRBV19	-	TRBJ1-6	CASRGQGAGSPLHF	TGTGCCAGTAGAGGACAGGGGGCCGGTTCACCCCTCCACTTT
-	TRBV9	once	TRBJ1-1	CASSVEQGGGTEAFF	TGTGCCAGCAGCGTCGAACAGGGCGGGGGCACTGAAGCTTTCTTT
-	TRBV7-9	-	TRBJ1-2	CASSLSPGLHGYTF	TGTGCCAGCAGCTTATCCCCAGGGCTTCATGGCTACACCTTC
-	TRBV2	-	TRBJ1-2	CASSERGVYGYTF	TGTGCCAGCAGTGAACGCGGCGTGTATGGCTACACCTTC
TRBD2	TRBV28	-	TRBJ2-7	CASSLRGSGGEQYF	TGTGCCAGCAGTTTAAGGGGGAGCGGGGGCGAGCAGTACTTC
TRBD2	TRBV4-2	-	TRBJ2-3	CASSQDHPGGGEYTDTQYF	TGTGCCAGCAGCCAAGATCATCCGGGCGGGGGGGAATACACAGATACGCAGTATTTT
TRBD1	TRBV6-1	-	TRBJ1-3	CASSEDRGYSGNTIYF	TGTGCCAGCAGTGAAGACAGGGGCTACTCTGGAAACACCATATATTTT
TRBD1	TRBV30	-	TRBJ2-5	CAWRQRTGAQETQYF	TGTGCCTGGAGGCAAAGAACAGGGGCGCAAGAGACCCAGTACTTC